Below, 3 T cell receptor beta chains from the same sample are listed, as sequenced in a study of breast tumors, draining lymph nodes, adjacent tissues (dated by TCRdb to the mid-2010s). Libraries were made using multiplex PCR. Sequenced on an Illumina HiSeq 2000. TCRdb cleaned the public reads at Q25 with fastp, built clones with MiXCR and kept in-frame beta chains. Rows are combined by CDR3 protein, so each entry shows the most common genes and DNA. Present in this sample are over 10,000 distinct CDR3 sequences, about 62% of which were seen just once. Under 55% of the sample lies in the top ten. The sequenced sample was tumor-adjacent breast tissue. The receptors here all came from a female donor with breast cancer. Some clones in this sample may be carry-over from other donors' samples.

This clonotype was counted between two and nine times. The V call is TRBV27, the J call TRBJ1-3, with D hard to call. The CDR3 totals 17 residues. The V end lost 6 bases, the J end lost 3 bases, and 21 bases lay between the germline ends. Germline V lookup: CDR1 MNHEY, CDR2 SMNVEV (reference sequence). The CDR3, as DNA: TGTGCCAGCAGGCCAGCCTGGGATTACACCGGTGGAAACACCATATATTTT. It yields the protein CASRPAWDYTGGNTIYF.

Concerning this clonotype: The conserved phenylalanine or tryptophan normally closing the CDR3 is absent here, so this likely arose from a read error. This chain joins TRBV14 and TRBJ2-1; a possible D gene is TRBD2 (6 bases). The germline V gene encodes CDR1 SGHDN and CDR2 FVKESK. V lost 1 base to trimming and J lost 9 bases, with 10 bases between them. This CDR3 spans 13 amino acids. CDR3 in DNA: TGTGCCAGCAGCCAAGGAGGAGGGATTGAGCAGTTCTCC. It yields the protein CASSQGGGIEQFS.

This clonotype was recorded many times. The V gene is TRBV7-2, the J gene TRBJ1-1, with TRBD1 as a possible D gene (6 bases). CDR3 length: 13 amino acids. Germline CDR1 reads SGHTA; CDR2 reads FQGNSA. Trimming pared 8 bases from V and 0 bases from J, leaving 10 bases between. CDR3 in DNA: TGTGCCAGCGGAGGACAGTTGAACACTGAAGCTTTCTTT. This encodes CASGGQLNTEAFF.